These T cell receptor beta chains were read from a single sample in a study of cytomegalovirus exposure and HLA in healthy donors. Sequencing used immunoSEQ multiplex PCR; TCRdb keeps in-frame clones, though not all of them. The data show just over 150,000 clones, 82% seen once. Sequenced: PBMCs. These TCRs come from a woman aged 45 to 65 in good health and CMV-seropositive. The CDR3 runs from the conserved cysteine through the conserved F or W. The D gene is left open where the match is weak. Rows may omit the clone size; those that give it use once, few, many or a size class.

len	v_gene	abundance	j_gene	d_gene	CDR3nt	CDR3aa
15	TRBV4-1	NA	TRBJ2-2	NA	TGCGCCAGCAGCCAAGACCAACAGGGTCCCGGGGAGCTGTTTTTT	CASSQDQQGPGELFF
13	TRBV11-2	NA	TRBJ1-1	NA	TGTGCCAGCCTGAGTCAGGATAACACTGAAGCTTTCTTT	CASLSQDNTEAFF
13	TRBV5-1	few	TRBJ1-1	NA	TGCGCCAGCAGGCTACAGGGTAACACTGAAGCTTTCTTT	CASRLQGNTEAFF
14	TRBV13	NA	TRBJ1-3	TRBD1	TGTGCCAGCAGCTCGACAGGGGCAGCGAACACCATATATTTT	CASSSTGAANTIYF
14	TRBV7-9	NA	TRBJ2-7	TRBD2	TGTGCCAGCACCCGGGGGGGCCTTCCCTACGAGCAGTACTTC	CASTRGGLPYEQYF
14	TRBV2	NA	TRBJ1-6	NA	TGTGCCAGCAGTGAAGCGCCGGGAACGGCACCCCTCCACTTT	CASSEAPGTAPLHF
17	TRBV5-1	few	TRBJ2-3	TRBD2	TGCGCCAGCAGCCCTGGGTCTAGCGGGGGGGTATCGGATACGCAGTATTTT	CASSPGSSGGVSDTQYF
17	TRBV6-1	NA	TRBJ2-2	NA	TGTGCCAGCAGTGCCTACTCTGGGGCAGCGCCGCGAGAGGAGCTGTTTTTT	CASSAYSGAAPREELFF
15	TRBV5-1	NA	TRBJ2-7	NA	TGCGCCAGCAGCTTGGACGCGTCCCCTACCTACGAGCAGTACTTC	CASSLDASPTYEQYF
13	TRBV21-1	NA	TRBJ1-1	NA	TGTGCCACCCGGCCGGGTTCGAACACTGAAGCTTTCTTT	CATRPGSNTEAFF
15	TRBV7-9	NA	TRBJ2-1	TRBD1	TGTGCCAGCAGCCTGGGACAGGGGGCGCGGAATGAGCAGTTCTTC	CASSLGQGARNEQFF
13	TRBV7-8	NA	TRBJ1-4	NA	TGTGCCAGCCTCATCCAGGCAGATGAAAAACTGTTTTTT	CASLIQADEKLFF
14	TRBV7-2	NA	TRBJ1-1	TRBD1	TGTGCCAGCAGCCTCAACAGGGGGCCCACTGAAGCTTTCTTT	CASSLNRGPTEAFF
16	TRBV15	NA	TRBJ1-2	TRBD1	TGTGCCACCAGCAGAGATCGGAGCGGGACAGGCGGTGGCTACACCTTC	CATSRDRSGTGGGYTF
16	TRBV5-1	NA	TRBJ1-3	TRBD1	TGCGCCAGCAGCTTGGTGGGACAGGTTTATGGAAACACCATATATTTT	CASSLVGQVYGNTIYF
15	TRBV4-1	NA	TRBJ1-2	NA	TGCGCCAGCAGCCAAGATCGAGGTTTTAACTATGGCTACACCTTC	CASSQDRGFNYGYTF
14	TRBV30	NA	TRBJ2-2	TRBD1	TGTGCCTGGACCCAGGGGGTGAACACCGGGGAGCTGTTTTTT	CAWTQGVNTGELFF
14	TRBV6-4	NA	TRBJ2-1	NA	TGTGCCAGCAGTGAGGAGGGAGTTCACAATGAGCAGTTCTTC	CASSEEGVHNEQFF
15	TRBV30	NA	TRBJ2-1	TRBD2	TGTGCCTGCAATCCCTTGGCGGGGGGGCTCGATGAGCAGTTCTTC	CACNPLAGGLDEQFF
17	TRBV5-1	NA	TRBJ2-2	TRBD2	TGCGCCAGCAGCTCCCAAGCCGGGACGGGGGGGACCGGGGAGCTGTTTTTT	CASSSQAGTGGTGELFF
16	TRBV7-9	few	TRBJ2-7	TRBD2	TGTGCCAGCAGCTTCGGGGCGGGGGGTACCAGGTACGAGCAGTACTTC	CASSFGAGGTRYEQYF
11	TRBV2	few	TRBJ2-5	NA	TGTGCCAGCAAACTTAAGGAGACCCAGTACTTC	CASKLKETQYF
15	TRBV2	few	TRBJ2-2	NA	TGTGCCAGCACCCCCCGGGGGATTGACACCGGGGAGCTGTTTTTT	CASTPRGIDTGELFF
13	TRBV30	few	TRBJ1-5	NA	TGTGCCTGGAGTGTACAGGGCAATCAGCCCCAGCATTTT	CAWSVQGNQPQHF